This T cell receptor (beta chain) was retrieved from a study of blood T cell repertoires in COVID-19. Study context: Samples taken during acute and convalescent COVID-19 were collected in the United States, Italy and Spain.

Authors' processing steps: How many nucleated cells were present was estimated from reference gene primer amplification. The table came from immunoSEQ multiplex PCR; TCRdb's copy has only in-frame clones and leaves some out. That table furnishes V, J and clone size, whereas the DNA furnished D and trimming. Of 45,000 to 65,000 clones listed, approximately 91% are singletons. CDR3 length: 17 amino acids. Germline assignment: CDR1 WNHNN and CDR2 SYGVQD (reference sequence). Trimming stripped 0 bases from V and 0 bases from J, with 12 bases between. This sequence was found in a human donor in a cohort sampled during active COVID-19. The J gene is TRBJ1-3, the V gene TRBV10-1, with a weak D call TRBD1 (6 bases). The sequenced sample consisted of peripheral blood. This chain's CDR3 is CASSESRGGSSGNTIYF. The CDR3 DNA follows: TGCGCCAGCAGTGAGTCACGGGGGGGCAGCTCTGGAAACACCATATATTTT.